The 5 T cell receptor beta chains presented below share a single source sample, sequenced in a study of T cells in Graves' hyperthyroidism and ophthalmopathy. What was amplified from RNA transcripts were TCR beta CDR3 regions. When the TCR CDR3 underwent first-round RT-PCR, the HTBI primer set was used. One entry per CDR3 protein results from TCRdb running MiXCR on the multiplex PCR reads. The sample has about 520,000 distinct CDR3 sequences, approximately 25% seen once. The sample was blood. The receptors stem from a woman aged 25-40 years with Graves' ophthalmopathy.

This clonotype was seen many times. The J gene is TRBJ1-2, the V gene TRBV19, with a tentative D call TRBD1 (6 bases). The CDR3 contains 15 residues. Trimming removed 8 bases from V and 3 bases from J, with 19 bases in between. The germline V gene encodes CDR1 LNHDA and CDR2 SQIVND (reference sequence). CDR3 amino acids: CASLGAPRHHYGYTF. CDR3 sequence (DNA): TGTGCCAGTTTGGGGGCACCGCGGCACCACTATGGCTACACCTTC.

This clonotype came up many times. The chain has TRBV6-5 and TRBJ2-7; a weak D match, TRBD1 (6 bases). The CDR3 length is 16 residues. The germline V gene has CDR1 MNHEY and CDR2 SVGAGI. Trimming pared 2 bases from V and 0 bases from J, leaving 14 bases between. CDR3 amino acids: CASSYTPGQISYEQYF. The CDR3 DNA is TGTGCCAGCAGTTACACCCCCGGACAGATCTCCTACGAGCAGTACTTC.

This clonotype was picked up many times. This sequence joins TRBV5-1 and TRBJ2-7; D not resolved. The V end was cut by 1 base, the J end by 3 bases, with 8 bases between. This CDR3 has 13 residues. CDR1 SGHRS and CDR2 YFSETQ come from the germline V gene. The CDR3 reads CASSLYWRYEQYF. The CDR3 region has the DNA TGCGCCAGCAGCTTGTATTGGCGCTACGAGCAGTACTTC. The variable domain in full, completed from reference TRBV5-1 and TRBJ2-7, reads KAGVTQTPRYLIKTRGQQVTLSCSPISGHRSVSWYQQTPGQGLQFLFEYFSETQRNKGNFPGRFSGRQFSNSRSEMNVSTLELGDSALYLCASSLYWRYEQYFGPGTRLTVT.

This chain connects TRBV12-3 or TRBV12-4 to TRBJ1-1; D not certain. Trimming took 1 base from V and 0 from J, leaving 9 bases between them. The CDR3 runs 15 residues. CDR3 region: CASSLGGYMNTEAFF. In DNA form, the CDR3 reads TGTGCCAGCAGTTTAGGGGGTTACATGAACACTGAAGCTTTCTTT.

This clonotype was seen repeatedly, ten times or more. J is TRBJ1-1 and V is TRBV10-3; D perhaps matches TRBD1 (6 bases). Trimming took off 3 bases at V and 2 bases at J, with 13 bases between the two ends. The CDR3 has 15 amino acids. The germline V gene has CDR1 ENHRY and CDR2 SYGVKD. CDR3 sequence (DNA): TGTGCCATCAGTGATTTGCAACAGGGAAACACTGAAGCTTTCTTT. It yields the protein CAISDLQQGNTEAFF.